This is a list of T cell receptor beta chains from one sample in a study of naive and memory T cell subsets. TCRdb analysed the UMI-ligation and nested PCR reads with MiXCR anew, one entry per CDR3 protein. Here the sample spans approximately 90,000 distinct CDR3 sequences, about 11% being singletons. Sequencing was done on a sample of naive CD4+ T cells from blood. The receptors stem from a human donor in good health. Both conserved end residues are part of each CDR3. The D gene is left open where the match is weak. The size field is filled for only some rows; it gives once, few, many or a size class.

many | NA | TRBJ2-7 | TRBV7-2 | TGTGCCAGCAGCCCGTACCGATACGAGCAGTACTTC | CASSPYRYEQYF
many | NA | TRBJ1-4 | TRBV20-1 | TGCAGTGCTACACCCGGGACGGCGAATGAAAAACTGTTTTTT | CSATPGTANEKLFF
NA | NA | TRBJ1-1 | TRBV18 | TGTGCCAGCTCCCCCCTACCGGCAAACGCGAACACTGAAGCTTTCTTT | CASSPLPANANTEAFF
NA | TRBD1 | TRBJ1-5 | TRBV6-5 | TGTGCCAGCAGAACCCTGACAGGGGGCTATCAGCCCCAGCATTTT | CASRTLTGGYQPQHF
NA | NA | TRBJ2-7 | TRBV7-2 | TGTGCCAGCAGATACCGGGACGGATCCTACGAGCAGTACTTC | CASRYRDGSYEQYF
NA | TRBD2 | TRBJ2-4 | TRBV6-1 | TGTGCCAGCAGTACGGGACTAGCGGGAGGCAAATTTCAGTACTTC | CASSTGLAGGKFQYF
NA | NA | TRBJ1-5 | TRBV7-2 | TGTGCCAGCAGTTATAGTCCGGGGAACCAGCCCCAGCATTTT | CASSYSPGNQPQHF
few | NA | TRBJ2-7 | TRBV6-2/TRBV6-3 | TGTGCCAGCAGGACAACCTTCTCTGGCGGGGAGCAGTACTTC | CASRTTFSGGEQYF
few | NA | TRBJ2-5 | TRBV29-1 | TGCAGCGTTGGCCCGGGCGGGGAGACCCAGTACTTC | CSVGPGGETQYF
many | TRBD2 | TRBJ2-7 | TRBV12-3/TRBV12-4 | TGTGCCAGCAGTTTGGGTGGGAGGGGTCGGCAGTACTTC | CASSLGGRGRQYF
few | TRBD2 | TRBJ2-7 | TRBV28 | TGTGCCACCCGAGGGGCGGGAGGCCACGAGCAGTACTTC | CATRGAGGHEQYF
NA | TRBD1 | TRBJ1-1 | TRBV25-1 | TGTGCCAGCAGTGGGCCAGGGGGTTTCGCTGAAGCTTTCTTT | CASSGPGGFAEAFF
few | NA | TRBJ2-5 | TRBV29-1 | TGCAGCGTCGGGCCCCGTTTAAGGCGCGAGGAGACCCAGTACTTC | CSVGPRLRREETQYF
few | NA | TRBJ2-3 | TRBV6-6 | TGTGCCAGCAGCCCCACAACTAGGGCAGATACGCAGTATTTT | CASSPTTRADTQYF
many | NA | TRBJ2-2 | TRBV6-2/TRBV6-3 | TGTGCCAGCAGCTCCTTTCTGCGCGGCACCCCGTCCGGGGAGCTGTTTTTT | CASSSFLRGTPSGELFF
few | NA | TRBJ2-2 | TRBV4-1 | TGCGCCAGCAGCCAAGAGAAGCGGCTAGCCGGCGGGGAGCTGTTTTTT | CASSQEKRLAGGELFF
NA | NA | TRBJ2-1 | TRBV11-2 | TGTGCCAGCAGACCTACTAGTACCAATGAGCAGTTCTTC | CASRPTSTNEQFF
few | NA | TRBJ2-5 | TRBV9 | TGTGCCAGCAGCGTTGCGGCTCTTCAGGGGGAGACCCAGTACTTC | CASSVAALQGETQYF
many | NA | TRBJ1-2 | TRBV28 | TGTGCCAGCCTTCCAACTGGGACCTCCGGTGAAGGCTACACCTTC | CASLPTGTSGEGYTF
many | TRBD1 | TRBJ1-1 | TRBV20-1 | TGCAGTGCTCCAAACCCCGGGACAGGGGTAAACACTGAAGCTTTCTTT | CSAPNPGTGVNTEAFF
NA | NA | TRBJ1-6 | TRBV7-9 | TGTGCCAGCAGCTTAGCCGATTCACCCCTCCACTTT | CASSLADSPLHF
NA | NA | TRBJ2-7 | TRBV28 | TGTGCCAGCATGGAGGGGATCCTTTTCTCCTACGAGCAGTACTTC | CASMEGILFSYEQYF
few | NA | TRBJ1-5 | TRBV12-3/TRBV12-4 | TGTGCCAGCAGTTTAGCGGAATACCGGGGGCCGCAGCCCCAGCATTTT | CASSLAEYRGPQPQHF
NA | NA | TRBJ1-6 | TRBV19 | TGTGCCAGTGGAGGACAGCTAAGCAATTCACCCCTCCACTTT | CASGGQLSNSPLHF
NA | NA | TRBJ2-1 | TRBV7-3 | TGTGCCAGCAGCCAAAAGTCGGGGGCCTCTAGGGATGAGCAGTTCTTC | CASSQKSGASRDEQFF
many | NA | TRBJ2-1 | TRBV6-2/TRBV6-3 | TGTGCCAGCAGCACCCTGGGGGGGCGCGTTTTGAATGAGCAGTTCTTC | CASSTLGGRVLNEQFF
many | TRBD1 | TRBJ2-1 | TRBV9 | TGTGCCAGCAGCCCCGGGACAGGGGGTTACAATGAGCAGTTCTTC | CASSPGTGGYNEQFF
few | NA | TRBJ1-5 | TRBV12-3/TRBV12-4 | TGTGCCAGCAGTTGGGGGCCCGGGGGCAATCAGCCCCAGCATTTT | CASSWGPGGNQPQHF
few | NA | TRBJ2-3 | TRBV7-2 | TGTGCCAGCAGCTCCTCTAGCAGAACAGATACGCAGTATTTT | CASSSSSRTDTQYF
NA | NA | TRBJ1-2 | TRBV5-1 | TGCGCCAGCAGCTTCACGCACAGCCTATATGGCTACACCTTC | CASSFTHSLYGYTF
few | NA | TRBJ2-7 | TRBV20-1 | TGCAGTGCTAAAGGTCAGGGAACCTACGAGCAGTACTTC | CSAKGQGTYEQYF
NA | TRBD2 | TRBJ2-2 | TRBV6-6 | TGTGCCAGCAGCCCGACTAGCGGGAGGGATCTGAACACCGGGGAGCTGTTTTTT | CASSPTSGRDLNTGELFF